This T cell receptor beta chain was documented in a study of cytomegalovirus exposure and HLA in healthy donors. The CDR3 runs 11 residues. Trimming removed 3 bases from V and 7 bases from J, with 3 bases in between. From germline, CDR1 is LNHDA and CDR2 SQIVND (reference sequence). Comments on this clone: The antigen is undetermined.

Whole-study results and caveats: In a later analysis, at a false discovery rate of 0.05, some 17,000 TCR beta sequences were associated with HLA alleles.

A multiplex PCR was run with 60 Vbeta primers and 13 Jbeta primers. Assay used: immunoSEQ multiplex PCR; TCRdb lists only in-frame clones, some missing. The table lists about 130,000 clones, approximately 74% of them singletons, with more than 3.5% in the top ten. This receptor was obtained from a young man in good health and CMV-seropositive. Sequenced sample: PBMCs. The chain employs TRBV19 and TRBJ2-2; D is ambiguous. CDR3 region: CASSIRGELFF. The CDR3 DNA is TGTGCCAGTAGTATTCGCGGGGAGCTGTTTTTT.